The 25 T cell receptor beta chains presented below share a single source sample, sequenced in a study of blood T cells in healthy people across ages (dated by TCRdb to about 2015). The library came from 5' RACE. Sequencing used an Illumina HiSeq 2500. A second PCR of about 7 to 12 cycles was run with a J-beta primer mix and a sample-barcoded 5' primer. TCRdb reran the public reads through fastp at Q25 and MiXCR, keeping productive beta chains. Records with the same CDR3 protein are collapsed into one entry carrying the most frequent genes and DNA. The sample records about 730,000 distinct CDR3 sequences, more than 40% of which are singletons. Of the sample, 20% falls within the top ten clones. The specimen was blood. Receptors were obtained from a woman in her sixties or seventies in good health.

Many counts were recorded for this clonotype. The gene calls are TRBV7-9 and TRBJ2-7; D is possibly TRBD2 (7 bases). The CDR3 runs 12 residues. V gave up 6 bases and J gave up 7 bases, with 13 bases separating them. Germline V gives CDR1 SEHNR, CDR2 FQNEAQ (reference sequence). In DNA form, the CDR3 reads TGTGCCAGCAGTCCACAGGGAGGGGAGCAGTACTTC. It translates to CASSPQGGEQYF.

In regard to this clonotype: This may stem from a read error, because a much larger clone lies one nucleotide away. V and J are TRBV20-1 and TRBJ2-1; 11 bases line up with TRBD2. CDR3 size: 16 residues. Germline values: CDR1 DFQATT, CDR2 SNEGSKA (reference sequence). Here the CDR3 DNA reads TGCAGTGCTAGGACTAGCGGGAAGCAAGTTTTGAATGAGCGGTTCTTC. Amino acids: CSARTSGKQVLNERFF.

This clonotype was recorded a few times. V is TRBV6-5 and J is TRBJ2-5; tentatively, D is TRBD1 (6 bases). Germline values: CDR1 MNHEY, CDR2 SVGAGI. This CDR3 comprises 15 residues. Trimming shortened V by 5 bases and J by 5 bases, and 18 bases separated the two germline ends. CDR3 residues: CASSRVLQGFETQYF. The CDR3 DNA is TGTGCCAGCAGTCGAGTCCTACAGGGTTTCGAGACCCAGTACTTC.

A few counts support this clonotype. The chain joins TRBV20-1 to TRBJ2-3, with a possible D match to TRBD2 (6 bases). Looked up from germline, CDR1 is DFQATT and CDR2 is SNEGSKA (reference sequence). Trimming shortened V by 6 bases and J by 2 bases, and 18 bases separated the two germline ends. This CDR3 is 15 amino acids long. In DNA form, the CDR3 reads TGCAGTGCACCACCTCTAGCGCGAGACACAGATACGCAGTATTTT. Its protein product is CSAPPLARDTDTQYF.

This clonotype has only a few counts. The rearrangement links TRBV5-1 to TRBJ2-1; TRBD1 might be the D (6 bases). V lost 0 bases and J 2 bases, leaving 12 bases between the germline ends. Germline V CDR1 and CDR2: SGHRS, YFSETQ. The CDR3 extends over 16 amino acids. CDR3: CASSLGGQGPYNEQFF. As DNA, the CDR3 is TGCGCCAGCAGCTTGGGGGGGCAAGGACCCTACAATGAGCAGTTCTTC.

This clonotype was recorded at least ten times. V gene TRBV24-1 combines with J gene TRBJ2-3, with no clear D. The CDR3 runs to 13 residues. The germline V and J ends were trimmed by 3 bases and 0 bases, with 3 bases remaining between them. Looked up from germline, CDR1 is KGHDR and CDR2 is SFDVKD. Written as DNA, the CDR3 is TGTGCCACCAGTGATGGAAGCACAGATACGCAGTATTTT. This gives the protein CATSDGSTDTQYF.

The V call is TRBV15, the J call TRBJ2-3; D is unresolved. CDR3 length: 16 residues. Germline values: CDR1 LNHNV, CDR2 YYDKDF (reference sequence). V was clipped by 3 bases and J by 2 bases, with 15 bases between them. For the CDR3, the DNA is TGTGCCACCAGCAGGGCTTCTGACATAGCCACAGATACGCAGTATTTT. Translating gives CATSRASDIATDTQYF.

The rearrangement links TRBV6-5 to TRBJ2-1, with 12 bases matching TRBD2. Germline CDR1 reads MNHEY; CDR2 reads SVGAGI. V shed 0 bases and J 7 bases; nucleotides not matched to a gene: 7. This CDR3 region has 17 residues. CDR3 coding DNA: TGTGCCAGCAGTTACTCGGCTAGCGGGAGGGCCGATAATGAGCAGTTCTTC. Its protein is CASSYSASGRADNEQFF.

The chain couples TRBV6-2 or TRBV6-3 to TRBJ1-2; tentatively, D is TRBD1 (5 bases). CDR1 and CDR2 (germline): MNHEY, SVGEGT. The CDR3 loop spans 13 amino acids. Deletions cut 6 bases from V and 5 bases from J, with 13 bases between. CDR3 residues: CASRQASVYGYTF. The CDR3 coding sequence is TGTGCCAGCAGACAGGCTTCGGTGTATGGCTACACCTTC.

The genes are TRBV5-1 and TRBJ2-7; TRBD2 is a possible D gene (5 bases). The CDR3 contains 15 residues. V lost 7 bases to trimming and J lost 0 bases, with 17 bases between them. Germline V CDR1 and CDR2: SGHRS, YFSETQ. The CDR3 nucleotides are TGCGCCAGCGGGGTGGGTCCGGGGAGCTCCTACGAGCAGTACTTC. This codes for CASGVGPGSSYEQYF. The whole variable domain, filled in from reference TRBV5-1 and TRBJ2-7, reads KAGVTQTPRYLIKTRGQQVTLSCSPISGHRSVSWYQQTPGQGLQFLFEYFSETQRNKGNFPGRFSGRQFSNSRSEMNVSTLELGDSALYLCASGVGPGSSYEQYFGPGTRLTVT.

The gene calls are TRBV20-1 and TRBJ2-7, with TRBD1 as a possible D gene (6 bases). The V gene's germline CDR1 is DFQATT and CDR2 SNEGSKA (reference sequence). The CDR3 is made up of 14 amino acids. V shed 0 bases and J shed 0 bases, with 9 bases lying between them. The CDR3 is CSARDRGVSYEQYF. Written as DNA, the CDR3 is TGCAGTGCTAGAGACAGGGGCGTCTCCTACGAGCAGTACTTC.

The V and J genes are TRBV2 and TRBJ2-1; TRBD2 is a possible D gene (5 bases). The CDR3 has 14 amino acids. Germline V gene sequence: CDR1 SNHLY, CDR2 FYNNEI. The CDR3 bases are TGTGCTGATCAAGTGGGGAGCTCCTACAATGAGCAGTTCTTC. Protein product: CADQVGSSYNEQFF.

This clonotype was counted a few times. This rearrangement joins TRBV2 to TRBJ2-5; 9 positions match TRBD1. Judging by the DNA end, TRBJ2-7 fits better; the J call may be wrong. The length of the CDR3 is 15 residues. The germline gives CDR1 SNHLY, CDR2 FYNNEI. CDR3 loop: CASSPPGTGLAEQYF. The CDR3, as DNA: TGTGCCAGCAGTCCTCCCGGGACAGGGTTGGCCGAGCAGTACTTC.

This clonotype was counted many times. The chain is built from TRBV5-1 and TRBJ2-1, with 11 positions matching TRBD1. Germline loops: CDR1 SGHRS, CDR2 YFSETQ. The trim removed 3 bases at V and 7 bases at J, leaving 6 bases unmatched. This CDR3 region has 15 residues. The CDR3 spells CASSWGTGGTNEQFF. The DNA for the CDR3 is TGCGCCAGCAGCTGGGGGACAGGGGGTACAAATGAGCAGTTCTTC.

The V call is TRBV4-2, the J call TRBJ2-7; 7 bases map to TRBD1. The ends lost 0 bases at V and 3 bases at J; junction bases unmatched: 5. The CDR3 runs to 15 residues. Germline V CDR1 and CDR2: LGHNA, YNFKEQ. Here the CDR3 reads CASSQEGTVFYEQYF. CDR3 sequence (DNA): TGTGCCAGCAGCCAAGAGGGGACAGTCTTCTACGAGCAGTACTTC.

In this sample, this clonotype turned up a few times. The rearrangement links TRBV11-2 to TRBJ2-3; 11 bases fit TRBD2. Germline lookup yields CDR1 SGHAT and CDR2 FQNNGV. This CDR3 has 18 residues. Germline trimming cut 5 bases from V and 4 bases from J; bases unmatched to any gene: 14. The CDR3 region has the DNA TGTGCCAGCAGCCCGCGGGGCGGGTTAGCGGGAGGGTCAGATACGCAGTATTTT. Its translation is CASSPRGGLAGGSDTQYF.

The CDR3 DNA reads TGCAGTGCTAGAGGTAGCGGCTACCAAGAGACCCAGTTCTTC. Translated: CSARGSGYQETQFF. This chain connects TRBV20-1 to TRBJ2-1, with D possibly being TRBD2 (6 bases). CDR1 DFQATT and CDR2 SNEGSKA come from the germline V gene (reference sequence). This CDR3 is 14 amino acids long. Trimming shortened V by 1 base and J by 13 bases, and 20 bases separated the two germline ends.

J is TRBJ1-2 and V is TRBV15, with TRBD1 matching 7 bases. Unmatched junction bases numbered 3, after V lost 0 bases and J lost 8 bases. Germline V gene sequence: CDR1 LNHNV, CDR2 YYDKDF (reference sequence). This CDR3 comprises 13 residues. The CDR3 region is CATSREQGFGYTF. In nucleotides, the CDR3 is TGTGCCACCAGCAGAGAACAGGGGTTCGGCTACACCTTC.

The chain links TRBV2 to TRBJ1-1, with D perhaps matching TRBD1 (5 bases). The CDR3 loop spans 15 amino acids. The V end was cut by 5 bases, the J end by 0 bases, with 13 bases between. Germline CDR1 SNHLY, CDR2 FYNNEI. The CDR3 bases are TGTGCCAGCAGTTCCACGGGGCACATGAACACTGAAGCTTTCTTT. This translates into CASSSTGHMNTEAFF.

This clonotype was seen only a few times. V and J are TRBV7-2 and TRBJ2-3; 14 bases map to TRBD2. This CDR3 spans 15 amino acids. The germline V gene encodes CDR1 SGHTA and CDR2 FQGNSA. V trimming: 2 bases; J trimming: 10 bases; junction bases outside the gene matches: 5. The CDR3 is CASSLPGLAGAPQYF. The CDR3 DNA sequence: TGTGCCAGCAGCTTACCGGGACTAGCGGGAGCCCCGCAGTATTTT.

This chain links TRBV4-3 with TRBJ2-6; 9 bases are shared with TRBD1. From germline, CDR1 is LGHNA and CDR2 YSLEER. Trimming took 6 bases from V and 0 from J; bases not matched to a gene: 9. This CDR3 spans 18 amino acids. CDR3: CASSQQGAVGSGANVLTF. Written as DNA, the CDR3 is TGCGCCAGCAGTCAACAGGGGGCCGTAGGCTCTGGGGCCAACGTCCTGACTTTC.

V and J are TRBV6-2 or TRBV6-3 and TRBJ2-3; D might be TRBD2 (6 bases). Trimming left V 10 bases short and J 2 bases short, with 19 bases between. Germline CDR1 MNHEY, CDR2 SVGEGT. The CDR3 runs 15 residues. CDR3 DNA: TGTGCCATACTTCGGGGACTTCCCCACACAGATACGCAGTATTTT. Translating it yields CAILRGLPHTDTQYF.

In its sample, this clonotype was seen a few times. The CDR3 DNA is TGTGCCAGCGCCGGGAGGGGAGGGGTAAACACTGAAGCTTTCTTT. It specifies CASAGRGGVNTEAFF. The J gene is TRBJ1-1, the V gene TRBV7-8, with a weak D call TRBD1 (5 bases). CDR1 and CDR2 (germline): SGHVS, FQNEAQ. V shed 8 bases and J shed 2 bases, with 18 bases lying between them. The CDR3 has 15 amino acids.

This clonotype was seen a few times. V is TRBV5-5 and J is TRBJ2-1, with D possibly being TRBD1 (5 bases). The V and J ends lost 4 bases and 1 base respectively, with 15 bases between them. The germline gives CDR1 SGHKS, CDR2 YYEKEE (reference sequence). The CDR3 is made up of 16 amino acids. CDR3 in DNA: TGTGCCAGCAGCGCGCAGGGATTAATGTCCTACAATGAGCAGTTCTTC. It is translated as CASSAQGLMSYNEQFF. Filled out from reference TRBV5-5 and TRBJ2-1, the complete variable domain reads DAGVTQSPTHLIKTRGQQVTLRCSPISGHKSVSWYQQVLGQGPQFIFQYYEKEERGRGNFPDRFSARQFPNYSSELNVNALLLGDSALYLCASSAQGLMSYNEQFFGPGTRLTVL.

The J gene is TRBJ2-7, the V gene TRBV7-2, with 9 bases matching TRBD2. The CDR3 is made up of 13 amino acids. V gave up 3 bases and J gave up 10 bases; unmatched junction bases: 7. CDR1 and CDR2 from the germline V gene are SGHTA and FQGNSA. In nucleotides, the CDR3 is TGTGCCAGCAGCTTTCGCGGGGGGGAGTCCCAGTACTTC. Protein product: CASSFRGGESQYF. Full variable domain (missing parts from reference TRBV7-2 and TRBJ2-7): GAGVSQSPSNKVTEKGKDVELRCDPISGHTALYWYRQSLGQGLEFLIYFQGNSAPDKSGLPSDRFSAERTGGSVSTLTIQRTQQEDSAVYLCASSFRGGESQYFGPGTRLTVT.